This T cell receptor (beta chain) was sequenced during a study of blood T cells in healthy people across ages. Study background: About one barcoded beta molecule was captured per two T cells (by template switching).

This clonotype was observed once. This may arise from a read error, as a much more abundant clone is one base away. CDR1 SGHVS and CDR2 FNYEAQ come from the germline V gene. The CDR3 consists of 13 residues. After removal of 0 bases from V and 13 bases from J, the junction contained 5 bases not matched to a gene. With a J-beta primer mix and a sample-barcoded 5' primer, a second PCR ran 7 to 11 cycles. TCRdb independently ran MiXCR on the 5' RACE reads; one entry per CDR3 protein. The sample includes some 1.7 million distinct CDR3 sequences, roughly 30% seen only once; the top ten take about 8%. Material for sequencing was blood. The rearrangement uses TRBV7-6 and TRBJ2-1; 8 positions match TRBD2. The receptor was isolated from a woman aged 25 to 45 in good health. The CDR3, as DNA: TGTGCCAGCAGCTTAGCTCTATTAGCGGGACAGTTCTTC. Protein sequence: CASSLALLAGQFF.